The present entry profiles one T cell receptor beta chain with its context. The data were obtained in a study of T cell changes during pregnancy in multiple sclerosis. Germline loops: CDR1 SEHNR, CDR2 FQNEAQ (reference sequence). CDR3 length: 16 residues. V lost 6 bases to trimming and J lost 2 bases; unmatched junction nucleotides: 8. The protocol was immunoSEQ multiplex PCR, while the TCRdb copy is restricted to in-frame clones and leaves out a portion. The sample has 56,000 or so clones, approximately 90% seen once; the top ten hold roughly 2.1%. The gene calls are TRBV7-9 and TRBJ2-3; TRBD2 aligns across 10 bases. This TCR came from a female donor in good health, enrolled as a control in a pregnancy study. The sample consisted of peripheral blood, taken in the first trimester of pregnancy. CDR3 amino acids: CASSPNSGGLTDTQYF. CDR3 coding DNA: TGTGCCAGCAGTCCCAATAGCGGGGGGCTCACAGATACGCAGTATTTT.